What follows is one T cell receptor (beta chain) and its context. The data were taken from a study of technical replicates of blood from four donors. Germline V lookup: CDR1 KGHSH, CDR2 LQKENI. The CDR3 is 15 amino acids. Deletions cut 3 bases from V and 5 bases from J, with 17 bases between. This table comes from immunoSEQ multiplex PCR, and its TCRdb copy is limited to in-frame clones, with some not included. The profile shows under 55,000 clones, approximately 95% of them singletons. This clonotype was obtained from a human donor in good health. Sequencing was done on a sample of T cells isolated from PBMCs. The chain combines TRBV18 with TRBJ2-7; maybe TRBD2 (6 bases). The CDR3 DNA is TGTGCCAGCTCACCCGTCGGGGAGGCGACTCACGAGCAGTACTTC. Encoded protein: CASSPVGEATHEQYF.